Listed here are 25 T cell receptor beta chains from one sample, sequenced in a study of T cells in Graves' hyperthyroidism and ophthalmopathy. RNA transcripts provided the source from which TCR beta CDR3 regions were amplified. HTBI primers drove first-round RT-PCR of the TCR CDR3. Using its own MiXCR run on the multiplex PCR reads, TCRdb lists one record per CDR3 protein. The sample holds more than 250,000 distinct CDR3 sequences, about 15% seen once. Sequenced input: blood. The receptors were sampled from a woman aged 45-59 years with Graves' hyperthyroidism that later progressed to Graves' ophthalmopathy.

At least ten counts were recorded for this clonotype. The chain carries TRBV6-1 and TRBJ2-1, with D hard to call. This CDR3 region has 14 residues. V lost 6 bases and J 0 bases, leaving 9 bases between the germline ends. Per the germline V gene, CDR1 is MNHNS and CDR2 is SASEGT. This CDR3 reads CASRQWSSYNEQFF. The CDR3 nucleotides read TGTGCCAGCAGGCAGTGGAGCTCCTACAATGAGCAGTTCTTC.

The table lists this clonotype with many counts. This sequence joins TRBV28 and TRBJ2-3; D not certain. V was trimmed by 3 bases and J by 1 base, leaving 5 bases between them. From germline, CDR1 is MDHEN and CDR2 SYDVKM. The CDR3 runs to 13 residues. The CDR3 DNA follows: TGTGCCAGCAGTTTTACAGGCACAGATACGCAGTATTTT. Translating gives CASSFTGTDTQYF.

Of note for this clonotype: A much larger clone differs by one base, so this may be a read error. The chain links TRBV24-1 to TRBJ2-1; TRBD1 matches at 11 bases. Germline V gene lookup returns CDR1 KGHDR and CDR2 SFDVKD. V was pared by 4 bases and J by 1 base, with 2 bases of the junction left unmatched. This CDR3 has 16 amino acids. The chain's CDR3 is CATSDRDRGSYNEQFF. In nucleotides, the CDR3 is TGTGCCACCAGTGACCGGGACAGGGGGTCCTACAATGAGCAGTTCTTC.

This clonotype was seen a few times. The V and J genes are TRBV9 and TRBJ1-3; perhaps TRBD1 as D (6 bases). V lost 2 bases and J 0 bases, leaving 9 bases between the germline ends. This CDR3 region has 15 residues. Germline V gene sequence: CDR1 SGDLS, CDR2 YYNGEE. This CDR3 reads CASSVQGHSGNTIYF. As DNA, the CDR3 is TGTGCCAGCAGCGTTCAGGGGCACTCTGGAAACACCATATATTTT.

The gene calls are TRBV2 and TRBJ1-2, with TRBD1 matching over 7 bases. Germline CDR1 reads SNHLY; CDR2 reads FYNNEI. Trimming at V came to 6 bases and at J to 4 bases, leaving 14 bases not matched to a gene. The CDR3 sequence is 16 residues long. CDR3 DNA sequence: TGTGCCAGCAGCTTGACAGGGATCCAGTTCCCCTATGGCTACACCTTC. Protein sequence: CASSLTGIQFPYGYTF.

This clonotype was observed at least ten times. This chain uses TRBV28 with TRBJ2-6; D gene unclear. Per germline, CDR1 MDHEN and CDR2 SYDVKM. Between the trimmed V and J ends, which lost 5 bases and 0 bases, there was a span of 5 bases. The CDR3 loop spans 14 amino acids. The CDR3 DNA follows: TGTGCCAGCAGTGTGCTCTCTGGGGCCAACGTCCTGACTTTC. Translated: CASSVLSGANVLTF.

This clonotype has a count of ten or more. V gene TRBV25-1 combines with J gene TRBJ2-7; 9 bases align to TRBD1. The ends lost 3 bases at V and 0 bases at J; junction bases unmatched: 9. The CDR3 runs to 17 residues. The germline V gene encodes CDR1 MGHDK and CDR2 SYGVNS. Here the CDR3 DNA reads TGTGCCAGCAGTGAGCCGGTTGGGACAGGGAGCTCCTACGAGCAGTACTTC. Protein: CASSEPVGTGSSYEQYF.

The CDR3 protein is CASSEGRNSGNTIYF. CDR3 nucleotides: TGTGCCAGCAGTGAGGGCAGAAACTCTGGAAACACCATATATTTT. This sequence joins TRBV2 and TRBJ1-3, with D unclear. Germline-derived CDR1 and CDR2 are SNHLY and FYNNEI. The CDR3 extends over 15 amino acids. The germline V and J ends were trimmed by 3 bases and 0 bases, with 9 bases remaining between them.

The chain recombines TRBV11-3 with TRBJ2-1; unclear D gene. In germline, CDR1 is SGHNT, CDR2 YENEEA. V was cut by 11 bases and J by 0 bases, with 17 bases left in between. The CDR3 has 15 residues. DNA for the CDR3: TGTGCCTCCTCGGAAGGGTTCACCTCCTACAATGAGCAGTTCTTC. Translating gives CASSEGFTSYNEQFF. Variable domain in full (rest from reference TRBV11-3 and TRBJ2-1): EAGVVQSPRYKIIEKKQPVAFWCNPISGHNTLYWYLQNLGQGPELLIRYENEEAVDDSQLPKDRFSAERLKGVDSTLKIQPAELGDSAVYLCASSEGFTSYNEQFFGPGTRLTVL.

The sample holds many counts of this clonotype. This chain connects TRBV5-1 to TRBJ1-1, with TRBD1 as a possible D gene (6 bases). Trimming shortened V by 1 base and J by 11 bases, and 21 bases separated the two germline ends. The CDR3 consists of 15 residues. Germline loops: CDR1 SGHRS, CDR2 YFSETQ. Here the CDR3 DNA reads TGCGCCAGCAGCTTGCTCGGGACAACCACTGTGCCGGCTTTCTTT. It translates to CASSLLGTTTVPAFF.

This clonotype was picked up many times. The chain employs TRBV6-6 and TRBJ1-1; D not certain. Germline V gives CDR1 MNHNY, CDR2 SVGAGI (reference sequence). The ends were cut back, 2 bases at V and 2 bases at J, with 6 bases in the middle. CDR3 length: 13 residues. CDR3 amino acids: CASSYLHNTEAFF. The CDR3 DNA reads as TGTGCCAGCAGTTACCTTCACAACACTGAAGCTTTCTTT.

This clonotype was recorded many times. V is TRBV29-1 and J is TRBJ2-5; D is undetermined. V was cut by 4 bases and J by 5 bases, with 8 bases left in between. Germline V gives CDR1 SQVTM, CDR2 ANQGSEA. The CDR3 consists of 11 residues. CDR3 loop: CSVVLGETQYF. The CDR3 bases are TGCAGCGTTGTCCTGGGGGAGACCCAGTACTTC.

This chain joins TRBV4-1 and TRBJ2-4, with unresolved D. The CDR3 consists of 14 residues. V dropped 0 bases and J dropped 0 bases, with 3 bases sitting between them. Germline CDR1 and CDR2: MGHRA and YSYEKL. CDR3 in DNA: TGCGCCAGCAGCCAAGATTCAGCCAAAAACATTCAGTACTTC. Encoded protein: CASSQDSAKNIQYF.

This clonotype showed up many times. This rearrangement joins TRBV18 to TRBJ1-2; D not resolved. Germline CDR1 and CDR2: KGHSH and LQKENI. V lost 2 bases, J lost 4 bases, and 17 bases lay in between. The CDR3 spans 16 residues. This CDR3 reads CASSPTEGAAIYGYTF. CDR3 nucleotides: TGTGCCAGCTCACCAACGGAGGGAGCGGCGATCTATGGCTACACCTTC.

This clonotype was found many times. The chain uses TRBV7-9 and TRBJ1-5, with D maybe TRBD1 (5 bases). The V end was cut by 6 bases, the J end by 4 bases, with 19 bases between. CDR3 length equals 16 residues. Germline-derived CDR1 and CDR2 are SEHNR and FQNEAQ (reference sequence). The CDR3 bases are TGTGCCAGCAGTCACACCCGGGACGGATTAAATCAGCCCCAGCATTTT. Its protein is CASSHTRDGLNQPQHF.

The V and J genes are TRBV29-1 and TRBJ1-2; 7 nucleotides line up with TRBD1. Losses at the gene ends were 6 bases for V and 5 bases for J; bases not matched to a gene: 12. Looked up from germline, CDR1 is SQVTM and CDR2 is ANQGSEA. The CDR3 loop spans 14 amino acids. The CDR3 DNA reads TGCAGCGTCTATACCCCGGGACAGTCATATGGCTACACCTTC. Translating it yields CSVYTPGQSYGYTF.

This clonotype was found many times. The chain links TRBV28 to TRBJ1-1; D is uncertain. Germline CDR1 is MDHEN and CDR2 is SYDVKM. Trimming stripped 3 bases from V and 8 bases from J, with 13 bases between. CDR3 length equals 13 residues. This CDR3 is CASSFPTEKEAFF. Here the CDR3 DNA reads TGTGCCAGCAGTTTCCCTACAGAAAAGGAAGCTTTCTTT.

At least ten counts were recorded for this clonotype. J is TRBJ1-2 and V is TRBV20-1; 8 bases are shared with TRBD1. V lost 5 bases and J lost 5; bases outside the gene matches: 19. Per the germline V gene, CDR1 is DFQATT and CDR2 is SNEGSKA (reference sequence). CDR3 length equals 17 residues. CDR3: CSAGPGGAGTAPYGYTF. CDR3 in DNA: TGCAGTGCTGGACCAGGGGGCGCGGGAACCGCCCCGTATGGCTACACCTTC.

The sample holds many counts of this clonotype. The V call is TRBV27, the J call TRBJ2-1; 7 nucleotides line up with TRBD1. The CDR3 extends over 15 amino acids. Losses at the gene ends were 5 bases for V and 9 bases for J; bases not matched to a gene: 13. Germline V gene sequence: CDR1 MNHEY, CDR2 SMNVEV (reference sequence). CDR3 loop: CASSTFSTGYGEQFF. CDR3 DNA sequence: TGTGCCAGCAGTACCTTCTCGACAGGGTATGGTGAGCAGTTCTTC.

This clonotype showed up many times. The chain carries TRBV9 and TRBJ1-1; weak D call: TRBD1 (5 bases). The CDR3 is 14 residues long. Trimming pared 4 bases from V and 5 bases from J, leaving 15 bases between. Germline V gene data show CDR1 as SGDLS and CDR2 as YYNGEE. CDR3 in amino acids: CASSLFWGGTEAFF. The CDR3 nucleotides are TGTGCCAGCAGCCTCTTTTGGGGGGGAACTGAAGCTTTCTTT.

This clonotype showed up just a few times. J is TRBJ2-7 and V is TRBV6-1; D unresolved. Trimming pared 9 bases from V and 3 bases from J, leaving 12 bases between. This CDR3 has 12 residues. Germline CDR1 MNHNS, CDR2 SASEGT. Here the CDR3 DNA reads TGTGCCAGTTTGGGGTGGGACTACGAGCAGTACTTC. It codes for CASLGWDYEQYF.

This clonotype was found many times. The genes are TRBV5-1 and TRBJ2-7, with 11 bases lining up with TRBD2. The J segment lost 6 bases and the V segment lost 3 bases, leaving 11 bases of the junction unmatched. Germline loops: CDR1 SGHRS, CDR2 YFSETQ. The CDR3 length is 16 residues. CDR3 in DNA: TGCGCCAGCAGCTCTACTAGCGGGAGTCTGATGGGCGAGCAGTACTTC. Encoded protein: CASSSTSGSLMGEQYF.

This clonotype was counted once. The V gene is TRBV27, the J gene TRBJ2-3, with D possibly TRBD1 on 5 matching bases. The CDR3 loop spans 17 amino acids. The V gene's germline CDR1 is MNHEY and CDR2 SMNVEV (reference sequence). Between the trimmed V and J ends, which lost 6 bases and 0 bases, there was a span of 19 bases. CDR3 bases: TGTGCCAGCAGCCAAGGGGCCGGTAATCCTAGCACAGATACGCAGTATTTT. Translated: CASSQGAGNPSTDTQYF.

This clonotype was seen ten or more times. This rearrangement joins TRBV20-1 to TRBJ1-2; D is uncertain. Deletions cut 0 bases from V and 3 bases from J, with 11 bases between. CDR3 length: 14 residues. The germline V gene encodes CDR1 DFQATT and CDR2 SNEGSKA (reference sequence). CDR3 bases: TGCAGTGCTAGAGATAGGAAAGGGCACTATGGCTACACCTTC. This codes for CSARDRKGHYGYTF.

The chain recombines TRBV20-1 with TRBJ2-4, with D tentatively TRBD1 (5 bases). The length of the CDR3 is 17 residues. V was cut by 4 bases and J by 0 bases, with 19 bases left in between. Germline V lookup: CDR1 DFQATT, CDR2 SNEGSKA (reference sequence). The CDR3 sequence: CSAIRWGGTLAKNIQYF. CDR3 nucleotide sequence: TGCAGTGCTATTCGATGGGGCGGAACCTTAGCCAAAAACATTCAGTACTTC.